Presented here are 8 T cell receptor beta chains from one specimen sequenced in a study of response to subunit inactivated influenza vaccine. Using its own MiXCR run on the RT-PCR reads, TCRdb lists one record per CDR3 protein. The sample includes about 780,000 distinct CDR3 sequences, approximately 17% of them seen just once. The input for sequencing was PBMCs from blood, taken approximately 5 days after vaccination. These receptors were collected from a man in his forties or fifties who received an inactivated influenza vaccine.

This chain links TRBV7-2 with TRBJ1-2; D call uncertain. This CDR3 comprises 14 residues. V gave up 5 bases and J gave up 4 bases, with 14 bases separating them. Germline V gene sequence: CDR1 SGHTA, CDR2 FQGNSA. CDR3 amino acids: CASSRTGSSYGYTF. The CDR3 DNA reads TGTGCCAGCAGCCGAACCGGGAGCAGCTATGGCTACACCTTC. Complete variable domain (other parts from reference TRBV7-2 and TRBJ1-2): GAGVSQSPSNKVTEKGKDVELRCDPISGHTALYWYRQSLGQGLEFLIYFQGNSAPDKSGLPSDRFSAERTGGSVSTLTIQRTQQEDSAVYLCASSRTGSSYGYTFGSGTRLTVV.

The rearrangement links TRBV3-1 to TRBJ2-7; TRBD2 matches 8 bases. V gave up 3 bases and J gave up 3 bases; unmatched junction bases: 1. This CDR3 is 13 amino acids long. Germline V CDR1 and CDR2: LGHDT, YNNKEL (reference sequence). The CDR3 bases are TGTGCCAGCAGCCACAGCGGGGGCTACGAGCAGTACTTC. This codes for CASSHSGGYEQYF.

This clonotype was recorded a few times. This rearrangement joins TRBV12-3 or TRBV12-4 to TRBJ2-3, with D perhaps given as TRBD1 or TRBD2 (5 bases each). The length of the CDR3 is 16 residues. The V end was cut by 3 bases, the J end by 1 base, with 14 bases between. The CDR3 here is CASSFTAGRGTDTQYF. CDR3 coding DNA: TGTGCCAGCAGTTTCACCGCGGGCAGGGGCACAGATACGCAGTATTTT.

This clonotype was seen a few times. V is TRBV15 and J is TRBJ1-2; 7 positions agree with TRBD1. The CDR3 has 15 amino acids. Germline V lookup: CDR1 LNHNV, CDR2 YYDKDF (reference sequence). With V trimmed by 1 base and J by 2 bases, 4 bases remained unmatched. The CDR3 nucleotides are TGTGCCACCAGCAGAGGACAGGGACAGAACTATGGCTACACCTTC. Translation: CATSRGQGQNYGYTF.

The sample holds a few counts of this clonotype. The chain carries TRBV18 and TRBJ2-7; tentative D call: TRBD1 (6 bases). CDR3 length: 15 residues. The germline gives CDR1 KGHSH, CDR2 LQKENI. Trimming removed 6 bases at V and 1 base at J, with 16 bases between. This chain's CDR3 is CASSKGTSASYEQYF. For the CDR3, the DNA is TGTGCCAGCTCGAAGGGGACAAGTGCTTCCTACGAGCAGTACTTC.

The chain joins TRBV24-1 to TRBJ2-1, with D unclear. This CDR3 has 11 amino acids. Trimming took off 6 bases at V and 7 bases at J, with 6 bases between the two ends. Germline CDR1 KGHDR, CDR2 SFDVKD. The CDR3 is CATSFLNEQFF. The CDR3 bases are TGTGCCACCAGTTTCTTGAATGAGCAGTTCTTC.

The V and J genes are TRBV12-3 or TRBV12-4 and TRBJ1-6, with D perhaps matching TRBD1 (5 bases). This CDR3 has 13 residues. The ends were cut back, 6 bases at V and 11 bases at J, with 14 bases in the middle. The CDR3 nucleotides are TGTGCCAGCAGCCGGGGGGGTTCGACACCCCTCCACTTT. Protein: CASSRGGSTPLHF.

The table lists this clonotype with many counts. The chain links TRBV29-1 to TRBJ2-2, with D hard to call. The CDR3 sequence is 11 residues long. The germline gives CDR1 SQVTM, CDR2 ANQGSEA. V lost 6 bases to trimming and J lost 3 bases, with 5 bases between them. This chain's CDR3 is CSVQYTGELFF. CDR3 DNA: TGCAGCGTCCAATACACCGGGGAGCTGTTTTTT.